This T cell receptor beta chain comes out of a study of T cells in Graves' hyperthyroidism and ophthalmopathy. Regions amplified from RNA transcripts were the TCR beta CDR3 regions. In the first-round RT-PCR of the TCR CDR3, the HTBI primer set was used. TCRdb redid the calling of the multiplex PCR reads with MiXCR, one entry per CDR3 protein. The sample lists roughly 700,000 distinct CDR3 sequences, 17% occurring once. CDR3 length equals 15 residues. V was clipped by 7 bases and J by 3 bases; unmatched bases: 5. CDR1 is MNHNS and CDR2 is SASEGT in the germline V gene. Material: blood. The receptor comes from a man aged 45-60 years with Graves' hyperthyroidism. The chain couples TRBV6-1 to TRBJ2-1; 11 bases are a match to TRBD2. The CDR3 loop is CASTSTSGNYNEQFF. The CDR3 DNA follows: TGTGCCAGCACCTCGACTAGCGGGAACTACAATGAGCAGTTCTTC.